Below are 32 T cell receptor beta chains sequenced from a single sample in a study of blood T cell repertoires in COVID-19. TCRdb's copy holds only in-frame clones and misses some; the assay was immunoSEQ multiplex PCR. The table shows a few hundred thousand clones, with 80% to 90% occurring only once. Source material: peripheral blood. The receptors were gathered from a woman aged 25 to 39 with COVID-19, enrolled during active disease.

The J gene is TRBJ1-2, the V gene TRBV5-4; possibly TRBD1 for D (5 bases). CDR1 and CDR2 from the germline V gene are SGHNT and YYREEE (reference sequence). This CDR3 region has 13 residues. Trimming took off 6 bases at V and 4 bases at J, with 13 bases between the two ends. The CDR3 DNA is TGTGCCAGCACTCCCGGGGGGTCCTATGGCTACACCTTC. This translates into CASTPGGSYGYTF.

This sequence joins TRBV5-5 and TRBJ2-3; 9 bases agree with TRBD2. Germline trimming cut 1 base from V and 6 bases from J; bases unmatched to any gene: 6. The CDR3 is made up of 15 amino acids. Per the germline V gene, CDR1 is SGHKS and CDR2 is YYEKEE (reference sequence). CDR3 nucleotides: TGTGCCAGCAGCTTGTGGCTAGCGGGGAAGGATACGCAGTATTTT. Protein sequence: CASSLWLAGKDTQYF.

This chain links TRBV27 with TRBJ1-4; tentative D call: TRBD1 (6 bases). This CDR3 is 15 amino acids long. Germline V gene lookup returns CDR1 MNHEY and CDR2 SMNVEV (reference sequence). V lost 5 bases to trimming and J lost 3 bases, with 13 bases between them. The CDR3, as DNA: TGTGCCAGCAGTACGGGGACAACTTCTAATGAAAAACTGTTTTTT. As protein: CASSTGTTSNEKLFF.

CDR3 loop: CASSMTGSYEQYF. DNA of the CDR3: TGTGCCAGTAGTATGACGGGCTCCTACGAGCAGTACTTC. The rearrangement joins TRBV19 to TRBJ2-7; no firm D call. The CDR3 extends over 13 amino acids. CDR1 and CDR2 from the germline V gene are LNHDA and SQIVND (reference sequence). Trimming removed 3 bases at V and 0 bases at J, with 6 bases between.

This chain uses TRBV6-1 with TRBJ1-5; tentative D call: TRBD1 (6 bases). Per germline, CDR1 MNHNS and CDR2 SASEGT. V was pared by 2 bases and J by 5 bases, with 13 bases between. The CDR3 runs 15 residues. CDR3 sequence: CASSEPTGNYQPQHF. DNA of the CDR3: TGTGCCAGCAGTGAACCGACAGGCAACTATCAGCCCCAGCATTTT.

The rearrangement uses TRBV11-2 and TRBJ2-1; a weak D match, TRBD2 (5 bases). In germline, CDR1 is SGHAT, CDR2 FQNNGV. The CDR3 is 14 residues long. The V end was cut by 1 base, the J end by 5 bases, with 9 bases between. DNA of the CDR3: TGTGCCAGCAGCTTAGGGTGGGGAGACAATGAGCAGTTCTTC. This sequence encodes CASSLGWGDNEQFF.

As for this clone: Within the sample, other DNA sequences also encode this same CDR3. This chain links TRBV7-8 with TRBJ2-7, with D hard to call. This CDR3 has 11 residues. Trimming stripped 5 bases from V and 3 bases from J, with 5 bases between. Per germline, CDR1 SGHVS and CDR2 FQNEAQ. The chain's CDR3 is CASSPNYEQYF. Here the CDR3 DNA reads TGTGCCAGCAGCCCCAACTACGAGCAGTACTTC.

The chain combines TRBV2 with TRBJ1-4, with D possibly TRBD1 on 6 matching bases. Germline CDR1 is SNHLY and CDR2 is FYNNEI. Trimming took off 8 bases at V and 7 bases at J, with 14 bases between the two ends. CDR3 length equals 13 residues. CDR3 coding DNA: TGTGCCAGCCTCTCTACAGGGAGTGAAAAACTGTTTTTT. It is translated as CASLSTGSEKLFF. Variable domain in full (rest from reference TRBV2 and TRBJ1-4): EPEVTQTPSHQVTQMGQEVILRCVPISNHLYFYWYRQILGQKVEFLVSFYNNEISEKSEIFDDQFSVERPDGSNFTLKIRSTKLEDSAMYFCASLSTGSEKLFFGSGTQLSVL.

This clone has a single count. This rearrangement joins TRBV20-1 to TRBJ1-5; TRBD1 matches 8 bases. There are 15 residues in the CDR3. Germline assignment: CDR1 DFQATT and CDR2 SNEGSKA (reference sequence). The junction had 8 bases not matched to a gene; V was cut back by 3 bases and J by 4 bases. DNA for the CDR3: TGCAGTGCTAGTCCCGCGGACAGGGCTAATCAGCCCCAGCATTTT. It encodes CSASPADRANQPQHF.

J is TRBJ2-1 and V is TRBV13; unclear D gene. Germline V gene data show CDR1 as PRHDT and CDR2 as FYEKMQ (reference sequence). There are 12 residues in the CDR3. V lost 1 base to trimming and J lost 10 bases, with 8 bases between them. The CDR3 bases are TGTGCCAGCAGCTTAGTACGAGGCGAGCAGTTCTTC. Translated, it gives CASSLVRGEQFF. Variable domain in full (rest from reference TRBV13 and TRBJ2-1): AAGVIQSPRHLIKEKRETATLKCYPIPRHDTVYWYQQGPGQDPQFLISFYEKMQSDKGSIPDRFSAQQFSDYHSELNMSSLELGDSALYFCASSLVRGEQFFGPGTRLTVL.

The chain carries TRBV11-2 and TRBJ2-2; D may be TRBD1 (6 bases). Germline V gene data show CDR1 as SGHAT and CDR2 as FQNNGV. CDR3 length equals 16 residues. V was pared by 5 bases and J by 1 base, with 14 bases between. The CDR3 region has the DNA TGTGCCAGCAGCCGCGGGCAGGGGAGGAACACCGGGGAGCTGTTTTTT. It specifies CASSRGQGRNTGELFF.

This chain uses TRBV10-1 with TRBJ2-3, with 11 bases matching TRBD2. Germline CDR1 is WNHNN and CDR2 is SYGVQD (reference sequence). The J segment lost 4 bases and the V segment lost 2 bases, leaving 5 bases of the junction unmatched. The CDR3 has 16 residues. CDR3 sequence (DNA): TGCGCCAGCAGTGAGAGAGTAGCGGGAGGGTCAGATACGCAGTATTTT. Translating it yields CASSERVAGGSDTQYF.

J is TRBJ2-7 and V is TRBV11-2; the D gene is possibly TRBD1 (6 bases). This CDR3 contains 13 residues. V was shortened by 1 base and J by 7 bases, with 11 bases between the two germline ends. CDR1 and CDR2 from the germline V gene are SGHAT and FQNNGV. CDR3 in amino acids: CASSLVQGSEQYF. CDR3 nucleotides: TGTGCCAGCAGCTTAGTGCAGGGGTCTGAGCAGTACTTC.

The chain employs TRBV10-3 and TRBJ2-2, with D maybe TRBD2 (6 bases). CDR1 ENHRY and CDR2 SYGVKD come from the germline V gene. The CDR3 is 13 residues long. The V gene lost 3 bases and the J gene lost 7 bases, with 9 bases spanning the gap. CDR3: CAISDTSSGELFF. The CDR3, as DNA: TGTGCCATCAGTGATACTAGCAGCGGGGAGCTGTTTTTT.

The chain links TRBV7-3 to TRBJ2-1, with 10 bases that match TRBD2. Per the germline V gene, CDR1 is SGHTA and CDR2 is FQGTGA. V shed 2 bases and J 5 bases; nucleotides not matched to a gene: 6. The CDR3 is made up of 16 amino acids. The CDR3 loop is CASSLVTSGAHNEQFF. In nucleotides, the CDR3 is TGTGCCAGCAGCTTAGTAACTAGCGGGGCCCACAATGAGCAGTTCTTC.

V gene TRBV18 combines with J gene TRBJ1-4; TRBD1 agrees at 9 bases. The CDR3 contains 14 residues. V lost 6 bases, J lost 7 bases, and 6 bases stayed unmatched. Germline CDR1 reads KGHSH; CDR2 reads LQKENI. The CDR3 sequence: CASSTGTGSEKLFF. CDR3 bases: TGTGCCAGCTCGACTGGGACAGGGAGTGAAAAACTGTTTTTT.

The chain employs TRBV7-3 and TRBJ1-6; D ambiguous. Germline lookup yields CDR1 SGHTA and CDR2 FQGTGA. V lost 1 base, J lost 6 bases, and 16 bases lay in between. The CDR3 sequence is 17 residues long. CDR3 region: CASSLNPGRIPNSPLHF. The CDR3 nucleotides read TGTGCCAGCAGCTTAAACCCGGGAAGGATCCCTAATTCACCCCTCCACTTT.

The CDR3 DNA sequence: TGTGCCAGCAGTCTTATGGGGCGGTCCACAGATACGCAGTATTTT. Its protein is CASSLMGRSTDTQYF. This chain connects TRBV28 to TRBJ2-3; D perhaps matches TRBD1 (5 bases). This CDR3 has 15 amino acids. Trimming removed 5 bases at V and 2 bases at J, with 14 bases between. CDR1 is MDHEN, CDR2 SYDVKM, per germline.

V usage is TRBV18 and J usage is TRBJ2-1, with 15 bases lining up with TRBD2. V was pared by 3 bases and J by 7 bases, with 7 bases of the junction left unmatched. Germline loops: CDR1 KGHSH, CDR2 LQKENI. The CDR3 runs to 17 residues. CDR3 region: CASSPGLAGGTGNEQFF. The CDR3 bases are TGTGCCAGCTCACCGGGACTAGCGGGAGGAACCGGTAATGAGCAGTTCTTC.

The gene calls are TRBV11-3 and TRBJ2-5; tentative D call: TRBD1 (6 bases). V was pared by 5 bases and J by 4 bases, with 14 bases between. Germline V lookup: CDR1 SGHNT, CDR2 YENEEA. The CDR3 spans 14 residues. This CDR3 reads CASSPTGRGETQYF. CDR3 coding DNA: TGTGCCAGCAGCCCGACAGGCAGGGGAGAGACCCAGTACTTC.

The CDR3 spells CASSGSGNEQFF. The CDR3 DNA follows: TGTGCCAGCAGCGGTAGCGGCAATGAGCAGTTCTTC. The rearrangement joins TRBV7-9 to TRBJ2-1, with a possible D match to TRBD2 (6 bases). The ends were cut back, 5 bases at V and 6 bases at J, with 8 bases in the middle. The CDR3 runs to 12 residues. Germline CDR1 reads SEHNR; CDR2 reads FQNEAQ (reference sequence).

V and J are TRBV18 and TRBJ2-3, with 14 bases fitting TRBD2. The CDR3 sequence is 21 residues long. Unmatched junction bases numbered 17, after V lost 4 bases and J lost 2 bases. In germline, CDR1 is KGHSH, CDR2 LQKENI. CDR3 amino acids: CASSLRNALWGLAGDTDTQYF. CDR3 nucleotide sequence: TGTGCCAGCTCACTAAGAAACGCCTTGTGGGGACTAGCGGGAGACACAGATACGCAGTATTTT.

The genes are TRBV3-1 (or the pseudogene TRBV3-2) and TRBJ1-4; D remains ambiguous. Deletions cut 1 base from V and 8 bases from J, with 11 bases between. Germline CDR1 reads LGHDT; CDR2 reads YNNKEL (reference sequence). This CDR3 is built from 14 residues. The CDR3, as DNA: TGTGCCAGCAGCCAAGGACACTCACGGGAAAAACTGTTTTTT. Translating it yields CASSQGHSREKLFF.

The chain employs TRBV5-1 and TRBJ1-2, with 8 bases that match TRBD1. Trimming took 3 bases from V and 4 from J; bases not matched to a gene: 5. Germline CDR1 and CDR2: SGHRS and YFSETQ. The CDR3 totals 14 residues. CDR3 bases: TGCGCCAGCAGCTATCGGACAGGGAGCTATGGCTACACCTTC. It translates to CASSYRTGSYGYTF.

The chain carries TRBV24-1 and TRBJ2-6; D remains ambiguous. This CDR3 is 15 amino acids long. V gave up 5 bases and J gave up 2 bases, with 9 bases separating them. Germline CDR1 is KGHDR and CDR2 is SFDVKD. The CDR3 here is CATSVATPGANVLTF. In nucleotides, the CDR3 is TGTGCCACCAGTGTGGCCACCCCTGGGGCCAACGTCCTGACTTTC.

Regarding this clone: Other nucleotide sequences in the sample specify the same CDR3. V is TRBV5-1 and J is TRBJ2-3; unclear D gene. Between the trimmed V and J ends, which lost 5 bases and 0 bases, there was a span of 10 bases. The CDR3 covers 14 residues. The germline CDR1 and CDR2 sequences are SGHRS and YFSETQ. This CDR3 is CASRPGPSTDTQYF. Written as DNA, the CDR3 is TGCGCCAGCAGACCGGGTCCTAGCACAGATACGCAGTATTTT.

The chain's CDR3 is CASSQDSGSFTYEQYF. Here the CDR3 DNA reads TGCGCCAGCAGCCAAGATTCCGGGAGTTTTACCTACGAGCAGTACTTC. The chain uses TRBV4-1 and TRBJ2-7; possible D gene TRBD2, 6 bases. V lost 0 bases to trimming and J lost 2 bases, with 14 bases between them. The germline gives CDR1 MGHRA, CDR2 YSYEKL. The CDR3 covers 16 residues.

This clone was detected once. The V gene is TRBV7-2, the J gene TRBJ2-3; D call uncertain. The V gene lost 7 bases and the J gene lost 2 bases, with 7 bases spanning the gap. The CDR3 has 12 residues. The germline CDR1 and CDR2 sequences are SGHTA and FQGNSA. The CDR3 is CASTIYTDTQYF. DNA of the CDR3: TGTGCCAGCACCATCTACACAGATACGCAGTATTTT.

CDR3 in amino acids: CASSPRDSPYEQYF. The CDR3 coding sequence is TGTGCCAGCAGCCCCCGGGACAGCCCCTACGAGCAGTACTTC. This chain joins TRBV9 and TRBJ2-7, with TRBD1 identical over 7 bases. J lost 2 bases, V lost 4 bases, and 6 bases had no gene match. Germline V gene data show CDR1 as SGDLS and CDR2 as YYNGEE. There are 14 residues in the CDR3.

The CDR3 DNA reads TGTGCCTGGAGATGGACAGGTCCCTATGGCTACACCTTC. Translating it yields CAWRWTGPYGYTF. This chain uses TRBV30 with TRBJ1-2; 7 bases map to TRBD1. The CDR3 has 13 amino acids. CDR1 and CDR2 (germline): GTSNPN, SVGIG (reference sequence). J lost 4 bases, V lost 3 bases, and 5 bases had no gene match.

This clone was picked up one time. The V and J genes are TRBV10-3 and TRBJ1-2, with D unresolved. From germline, CDR1 is ENHRY and CDR2 SYGVKD. The V end lost 1 base, the J end lost 1 base, and 7 bases lay between the germline ends. CDR3 length: 14 residues. In nucleotides, the CDR3 is TGTGCCATCAGTGAGTACAGTGATAACTATGGCTACACCTTC. Its translation: CAISEYSDNYGYTF.

CDR3 coding DNA: TGTGCCAGCAGCTTCGGGACAGGGGGTTCCGAGCAGTACTTC. Translation gives CASSFGTGGSEQYF. The V call is TRBV28, the J call TRBJ2-7; 11 positions match TRBD1. V dropped 6 bases and J dropped 6; count of bases not matched to a gene: 7. The CDR3 loop spans 14 amino acids. Germline assignment: CDR1 MDHEN and CDR2 SYDVKM.